This TCR beta chain was identified during a study of PD-1 blockade in classical Hodgkin lymphoma. Germline V CDR1 and CDR2: SQVTM, ANQGSEA. This CDR3 has 14 residues. The V and J ends lost 2 bases and 2 bases respectively, with 12 bases between them. Each of the patients experienced relapse following autologous stem cell transplantation, and their brentuximab vedotin exposure differed. Repertoires were generated with immunoSEQ multiplex PCR, while TCRdb's copy carries only in-frame clones and drops some. The table records about 14,000 clones, approximately 86% of them present only once. The sequenced sample was peripheral blood mononuclear cells (PBMCs), obtained at baseline. This chain connects TRBV29-1 to TRBJ1-2, with a tentative D call TRBD1 (5 bases). The source of this sequence is a human donor with classical Hodgkin lymphoma. In nucleotides, the CDR3 is TGCAGCGTTGAATTGGGGCCAGGGAACTATGGCTACACCTTC. Translation gives CSVELGPGNYGYTF. Full variable domain (rest looked up from reference TRBV29-1 and TRBJ1-2): SAVISQKPSRDICQRGTSLTIQCQVDSQVTMMFWYRQQPGQSLTLIATANQGSEATYESGFVIDKFPISRPNLTFSTLTVSNMSPEDSSIYLCSVELGPGNYGYTFGSGTRLTVV.